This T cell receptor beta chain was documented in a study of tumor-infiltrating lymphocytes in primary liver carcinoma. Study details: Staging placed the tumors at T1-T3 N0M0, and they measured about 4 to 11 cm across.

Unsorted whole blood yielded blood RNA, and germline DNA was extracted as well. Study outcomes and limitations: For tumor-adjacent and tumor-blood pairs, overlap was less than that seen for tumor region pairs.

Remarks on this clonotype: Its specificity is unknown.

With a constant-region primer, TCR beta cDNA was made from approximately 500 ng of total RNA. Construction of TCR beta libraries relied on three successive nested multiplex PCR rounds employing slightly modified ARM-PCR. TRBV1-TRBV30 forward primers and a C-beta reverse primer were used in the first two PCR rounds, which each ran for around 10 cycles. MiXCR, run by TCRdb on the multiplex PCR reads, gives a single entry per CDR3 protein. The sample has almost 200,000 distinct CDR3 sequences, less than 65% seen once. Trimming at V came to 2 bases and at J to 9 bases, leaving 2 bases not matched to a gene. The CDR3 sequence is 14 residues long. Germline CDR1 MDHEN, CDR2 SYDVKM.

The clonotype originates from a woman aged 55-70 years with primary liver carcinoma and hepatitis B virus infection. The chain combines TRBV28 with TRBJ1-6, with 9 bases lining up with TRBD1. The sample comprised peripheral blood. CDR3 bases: TGTGCCAGCAGTTTAGGGGACAGGGTTTCACCCCTCCACTTT. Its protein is CASSLGDRVSPLHF.